This entry lists 28 T cell receptor beta chains sequenced from one sample in a study of T cell changes during pregnancy in multiple sclerosis. Clones were read by immunoSEQ multiplex PCR, and TCRdb kept only the in-frame ones, dropping some. In the table there are about 45,000 clones, approximately 91% of which are singletons. Material for sequencing was PBMCs (not recorded whether the cells were cultured). All receptors come from a female donor with multiple sclerosis, enrolled in a pregnancy study.

The chain carries TRBV29-1 and TRBJ2-7; 9 bases line up with TRBD1. Germline-derived CDR1 and CDR2 are SQVTM and ANQGSEA. V lost 7 bases to trimming and J lost 6 bases; unmatched junction nucleotides: 10. The CDR3 totals 13 residues. The CDR3 region is CSAARDRGFEQYF. In DNA, the CDR3 is TGCAGCGCAGCGAGAGACAGGGGGTTCGAGCAGTACTTC.

The V and J genes are TRBV11-2 and TRBJ1-5; unclear D gene. V was clipped by 5 bases and J by 3 bases, with 14 bases between them. The CDR3 covers 15 residues. Germline assignment: CDR1 SGHAT and CDR2 FQNNGV. The CDR3 is CASSPSPQPNQPQHF. CDR3 nucleotides: TGTGCCAGCAGCCCTAGTCCCCAGCCCAATCAGCCCCAGCATTTT.

This rearrangement joins TRBV16 to TRBJ2-7; D is uncertain. V lost 0 bases and J 0 bases, leaving 9 bases between the germline ends. Per germline, CDR1 KGHSY and CDR2 FQNENV. The length of the CDR3 is 15 residues. CDR3 nucleotide sequence: TGTGCCAGCAGCCAATCGAGGCTGAGCTCCTACGAGCAGTACTTC. Amino acid sequence: CASSQSRLSSYEQYF.

The chain joins TRBV23-1 to TRBJ2-7; 7 bases agree with TRBD1. TRBV23-1 is designated an ORF whose function remains uncertain. V lost 6 bases to trimming and J lost 1 base; unmatched junction nucleotides: 3. CDR3 length: 13 amino acids. The CDR3 nucleotides read TGCGCCAGCAGCCGGACAGGTTCCTACGAGCAGTACTTC. Encoded protein: CASSRTGSYEQYF.

The chain combines TRBV4-1 with TRBJ2-2; 10 positions match TRBD2. This CDR3 contains 16 residues. V dropped 1 base and J dropped 5; count of bases not matched to a gene: 4. The germline CDR1 and CDR2 sequences are MGHRA and YSYEKL. CDR3 DNA sequence: TGCGCCAGCAGCCAAGCCCAACTAGCGGGGACCGGGGAGCTGTTTTTT. This gives the protein CASSQAQLAGTGELFF.

The chain joins TRBV9 to TRBJ2-3; 8 bases match TRBD1. V shed 4 bases, J shed 6 bases, and the junction held 10 bases outside the gene matches. Germline-derived CDR1 and CDR2 are SGDLS and YYNGEE. This CDR3 contains 15 residues. The CDR3 spells CASSTLGQGLDTQYF. The CDR3 DNA reads TGTGCCAGCAGCACGCTAGGACAGGGTCTCGATACGCAGTATTTT.

This rearrangement joins TRBV27 to TRBJ2-2; D may be TRBD1 (6 bases). Germline lookup yields CDR1 MNHEY and CDR2 SMNVEV (reference sequence). The germline V and J ends were trimmed by 4 bases and 2 bases, with 11 bases remaining between them. This CDR3 has 15 amino acids. CDR3 loop: CASSSRTVNTGELFF. The DNA for the CDR3 is TGTGCCAGCAGTTCTCGGACAGTCAACACCGGGGAGCTGTTTTTT.

CDR3 sequence: CASSSSVLAGGNEQFF. In DNA form, the CDR3 reads TGTGCCAGCTCATCATCTGTACTAGCGGGAGGCAATGAGCAGTTCTTC. The V call is TRBV18, the J call TRBJ2-1; 12 positions match TRBD2. Per germline, CDR1 KGHSH and CDR2 LQKENI. V was pared by 5 bases and J by 6 bases, with 8 bases of the junction left unmatched. The CDR3 extends over 16 amino acids.

CDR3: CASSEAGRGYEQYF. CDR3 nucleotides: TGCGCCAGCAGTGAAGCGGGGAGGGGGTACGAGCAGTACTTC. The rearrangement links TRBV10-1 to TRBJ2-7; TRBD2 is a possible D gene (7 bases). This CDR3 spans 14 amino acids. The ends were cut back, 3 bases at V and 4 bases at J, with 13 bases in the middle. Germline values: CDR1 WNHNN, CDR2 SYGVQD (reference sequence).

J is TRBJ1-1 and V is TRBV5-1, with 9 bases aligning to TRBD1. V was clipped by 2 bases and J by 0 bases; unmatched bases: 5. This CDR3 comprises 16 residues. Germline V gene data show CDR1 as SGHRS and CDR2 as YFSETQ. The CDR3 nucleotides are TGCGCCAGCAGCTTTGGGACAGGGATCGTGAACACTGAAGCTTTCTTT. Its protein product is CASSFGTGIVNTEAFF.

The chain joins TRBV29-1 to TRBJ1-1, with D unclear. CDR1 SQVTM and CDR2 ANQGSEA come from the germline V gene. Trimming left V 3 bases short and J 2 bases short, with 10 bases between. This CDR3 is built from 13 residues. This CDR3 reads CSVDRKGNTEAFF. The DNA for the CDR3 is TGCAGCGTTGATAGGAAGGGCAACACTGAAGCTTTCTTT.

The J gene is TRBJ1-1, the V gene TRBV21-1. TRBV21-1 is termed a pseudogene. This CDR3 region has 16 residues. Written as DNA, the CDR3 is TGTGCCAGCAGCAAAATTCGAGAGTCGCCGAACACTGAAGCTTTCTTT. Amino acids: CASSKIRESPNTEAFF.

The J gene is TRBJ2-7, the V gene TRBV5-1; no clear D. CDR1 and CDR2 from the germline V gene are SGHRS and YFSETQ. CDR3 length: 14 amino acids. Deletions cut 1 base from V and 2 bases from J, with 10 bases between. The DNA for the CDR3 is TGCGCCAGCAGCTTGACAGATCTAACCTACGAGCAGTACTTC. The encoded protein is CASSLTDLTYEQYF.

The genes are TRBV5-1 and TRBJ1-4, with D unclear. CDR1 and CDR2 from the germline V gene are SGHRS and YFSETQ. The CDR3 length is 16 residues. V lost 2 bases, J lost 2 bases, and 13 bases lay in between. The chain's CDR3 is CASSFNRRVTNEKLFF. DNA for the CDR3: TGCGCCAGCAGCTTCAACCGCAGAGTTACTAATGAAAAACTGTTTTTT.

The chain combines TRBV13 with TRBJ2-7, with TRBD2 matching 8 bases. CDR1 and CDR2 (germline): PRHDT, FYEKMQ (reference sequence). The V segment lost 4 bases and the J segment 4 bases; nucleotides outside the gene matches: 9. CDR3 size: 15 residues. This CDR3 is CASSSPSGSKYEQYF. In DNA, the CDR3 is TGTGCCAGCAGCTCCCCCAGCGGGAGTAAATACGAGCAGTACTTC.

This clone is a singleton in its sample. The V gene is TRBV7-3, the J gene TRBJ2-3; TRBD2 matches 12 bases. The length of the CDR3 is 16 residues. Germline V gene sequence: CDR1 SGHTA, CDR2 FQGTGA. V was pared by 5 bases and J by 0 bases, with 3 bases of the junction left unmatched. The CDR3 is CASSTGTSGSTDTQYF. CDR3 coding DNA: TGTGCCAGCAGCACAGGGACTAGCGGGAGCACAGATACGCAGTATTTT.

The chain links TRBV30 to TRBJ2-1; D gene unclear. CDR1 is GTSNPN and CDR2 is SVGIG in the germline V gene (reference sequence). Between the trimmed V and J ends, which lost 3 bases and 10 bases, there was a span of 10 bases. The CDR3 is made up of 11 amino acids. The CDR3 DNA sequence: TGTGCCTGGAGGCTAGAGTGGGAGCAGTTCTTC. Protein: CAWRLEWEQFF.

The chain links TRBV19 to TRBJ2-3; TRBD1 might be the D (6 bases). The CDR3 has 15 amino acids. CDR1 and CDR2 (germline): LNHDA, SQIVND (reference sequence). Trimming took 3 bases from V and 3 from J, leaving 13 bases between them. The CDR3 DNA reads TGTGCCAGTAGTATCGCAGGGGTTGGGACAGATACGCAGTATTTT. Residues: CASSIAGVGTDTQYF.

The chain uses TRBV28 and TRBJ2-2, with D perhaps given as TRBD1 or TRBD2 (5 bases each). The germline CDR1 and CDR2 sequences are MDHEN and SYDVKM. Trimming stripped 2 bases from V and 3 bases from J, with 7 bases between. This CDR3 is built from 14 residues. The DNA for the CDR3 is TGTGCCAGCAGTTTACTGGGGGACACCGGGGAGCTGTTTTTT. It specifies CASSLLGDTGELFF.

The J gene is TRBJ2-1, the V gene TRBV19; 14 nucleotides line up with TRBD2. Germline V gene sequence: CDR1 LNHDA, CDR2 SQIVND (reference sequence). The V gene end was trimmed by 3 bases and the J gene end by 8 bases; junction bases not matched to a gene: 9. This CDR3 is built from 17 residues. DNA of the CDR3: TGTGCCAGTAGTATTATTTTTGGGACTAGCGGGAGTGATGAGCAGTTCTTC. Protein sequence: CASSIIFGTSGSDEQFF.

The chain joins TRBV10-3 to TRBJ2-7; 8 nucleotides match TRBD1. From germline, CDR1 is ENHRY and CDR2 SYGVKD. V lost 11 bases, J lost 1 base, and 7 bases stayed unmatched. The CDR3 runs to 13 residues. CDR3 DNA sequence: TGTGCCGTACAGGGGGAAGCTTCCTACGAGCAGTACTTC. Amino acid sequence: CAVQGEASYEQYF.

The chain links TRBV10-3 to TRBJ2-5; D call uncertain. Per the germline V gene, CDR1 is ENHRY and CDR2 is SYGVKD. This CDR3 is 11 amino acids long. V was clipped by 6 bases and J by 4 bases, with 6 bases between them. Here the CDR3 reads CAISQGETQYF. The CDR3 coding sequence is TGTGCCATCAGCCAAGGAGAGACCCAGTACTTC.

The chain uses TRBV10-1 and TRBJ2-1; D is unresolved. Germline-derived CDR1 and CDR2 are WNHNN and SYGVQD (reference sequence). This CDR3 comprises 13 residues. V was clipped by 8 bases and J by 4 bases, with 12 bases between them. CDR3 nucleotides: TGCGCCAGCGCTGAGTTCCGGTACAATGAGCAGTTCTTC. It encodes CASAEFRYNEQFF.

A word on this clone: An end of the junction differs from the germline gene, which may be a read error. The chain links TRBV7-3 to TRBJ2-3; no clear D gene. The CDR3 has 14 amino acids. Germline values: CDR1 SGHTA, CDR2 FQGTGA. The CDR3 coding sequence is TGTGCCAGCAGCCTAACGCTCTGGCCGGATACGCAGTATTTT. Its translation is CASSLTLWPDTQYF.

This clone is a singleton in its sample. The gene calls are TRBV19 and TRBJ2-2, with 12 nucleotides matching TRBD2. The CDR3 is 14 amino acids. Germline CDR1 LNHDA, CDR2 SQIVND (reference sequence). With 11 bases clipped from V and 3 bases from J, the junction kept 4 bases outside the gene matches. CDR3 loop: CAGRTSGDTGELFF. CDR3 DNA: TGTGCCGGCCGGACTAGCGGGGACACCGGGGAGCTGTTTTTT.

The V gene is TRBV30, the J gene TRBJ2-7; 11 nucleotides line up with TRBD2. This CDR3 contains 16 residues. Trimming took 2 bases from V and 0 from J; bases not matched to a gene: 6. CDR1 is GTSNPN, CDR2 SVGIG, per germline (reference sequence). This CDR3 reads CAWSSPGLAASYEQYF. In DNA form, the CDR3 reads TGTGCCTGGAGTTCGCCGGGACTAGCGGCCTCCTACGAGCAGTACTTC.

The gene calls are TRBV5-1 and TRBJ1-1, with 8 bases that match TRBD1. The length of the CDR3 is 14 residues. Germline-derived CDR1 and CDR2 are SGHRS and YFSETQ. J was trimmed by 4 bases and V by 6 bases; bases with no gene match: 8. CDR3 residues: CASTSSTGGTEAFF. The CDR3, as DNA: TGCGCCAGCACTTCTTCTACAGGGGGCACTGAAGCTTTCTTT.

This clone came up a few times. V is TRBV6-4 and J is TRBJ2-3; 7 nucleotides match TRBD1. Germline lookup yields CDR1 MRHNA and CDR2 SNTAGT. V shed 2 bases, J shed 4 bases, and the junction held 6 bases outside the gene matches. The CDR3 runs 15 residues. CDR3 in amino acids: CASSDQGGAADTQYF. CDR3 sequence (DNA): TGTGCCAGCAGTGACCAAGGGGGCGCGGCAGATACGCAGTATTTT.